A single sample is the source of the 18 T cell receptor beta chains below, sequenced in a study of blood T cell repertoires in COVID-19. The table came from immunoSEQ multiplex PCR; TCRdb's copy has only in-frame clones and leaves some out. The data show 110,000 to 150,000 clones, 70% to 90% seen once. Input material: peripheral blood. These receptors all come from a human donor in a cohort sampled during active COVID-19.

This chain links TRBV27 with TRBJ2-3, with TRBD2 as a possible D gene (6 bases). The CDR3 is 20 amino acids. The germline V gene encodes CDR1 MNHEY and CDR2 SMNVEV (reference sequence). The V end was cut by 5 bases, the J end by 3 bases, with 30 bases between. The CDR3 region is CASSAIAYTTWGVFTDTQYF. The CDR3 DNA reads as TGTGCCAGCAGTGCGATTGCCTACACGACGTGGGGGGTATTTACAGATACGCAGTATTTT.

This rearrangement joins TRBV5-4 to TRBJ1-2; D remains unclear. V lost 2 bases, J lost 7 bases, and 12 bases lay in between. CDR3 length: 13 amino acids. CDR1 and CDR2 from the germline V gene are SGHNT and YYREEE (reference sequence). CDR3 region: CASSFETGGGYTF. The CDR3 DNA follows: TGTGCCAGCAGCTTCGAGACGGGTGGTGGCTACACCTTC.

The table lists this clone with a count of one. The chain employs TRBV5-4 and TRBJ1-2; tentatively, D is TRBD1 (5 bases). Germline CDR1 and CDR2: SGHNT and YYREEE (reference sequence). The CDR3 extends over 14 amino acids. Deletions cut 5 bases from V and 1 base from J, with 12 bases between. In DNA, the CDR3 is TGTGCCAGCAGTCCCGGGACTAGTAACTATGGCTACACCTTC. It codes for CASSPGTSNYGYTF.

The rearrangement joins TRBV5-1 to TRBJ1-2, with 8 bases lining up with TRBD1. The germline CDR1 and CDR2 sequences are SGHRS and YFSETQ. The J segment lost 0 bases and the V segment lost 4 bases, leaving 14 bases of the junction unmatched. The CDR3 runs to 18 residues. The CDR3 is CASSLLPGQAPANYGYTF. CDR3 in DNA: TGCGCCAGCAGCCTCCTACCGGGACAGGCGCCGGCTAACTATGGCTACACCTTC.

This chain uses TRBV2 with TRBJ1-5, with D perhaps TRBD1 (5 bases). This CDR3 spans 16 amino acids. V was clipped by 0 bases and J by 1 base, with 10 bases between them. CDR1 is SNHLY and CDR2 is FYNNEI in the germline V gene. The CDR3 DNA follows: TGTGCCAGCAGTGAAGCTGGGGGGTTAAGCAATCAGCCCCAGCATTTT. It yields the protein CASSEAGGLSNQPQHF.

The chain combines TRBV21-1 with TRBJ2-7; TRBD2, the table's D call, was not compared with the DNA. TRBV21-1 has pseudogene status. The CDR3 has 17 amino acids. The chain's CDR3 is CASSGPSTSGSAYEQYF. CDR3 nucleotide sequence: TGTGCCAGCAGCGGCCCTTCCACTAGCGGGAGTGCCTACGAGCAGTACTTC.

J is TRBJ2-7 and V is TRBV9; TRBD1 is a possible D gene (6 bases). Trimming took off 3 bases at V and 3 bases at J, with 10 bases between the two ends. CDR3 length: 13 amino acids. CDR1 SGDLS and CDR2 YYNGEE come from the germline V gene. The CDR3 DNA is TGTGCCAGCAGCGCTGGGGACAACTACGAGCAGTACTTC. Translated, it gives CASSAGDNYEQYF. The variable domain in full, completed from reference TRBV9 and TRBJ2-7, reads DSGVTQTPKHLITATGQRVTLRCSPRSGDLSVYWYQQSLDQGLQFLIQYYNGEERAKGNILERFSAQQFPDLHSELNLSSLELGDSALYFCASSAGDNYEQYFGPGTRLTVT.

V and J are TRBV9 and TRBJ1-6; a weak D match, TRBD1 (5 bases). The CDR3 is 17 residues long. Germline CDR1 reads SGDLS; CDR2 reads YYNGEE. The V gene lost 4 bases and the J gene lost 3 bases, with 17 bases spanning the gap. The CDR3 spells CASSTTGGINYNSPLHF. The CDR3 bases are TGTGCCAGCAGCACAACGGGGGGGATAAACTATAATTCACCCCTCCACTTT.

The chain links TRBV15 to TRBJ2-5, with 11 bases that match TRBD2. Trimming at V came to 5 bases and at J to 7 bases, leaving 15 bases not matched to a gene. This CDR3 region has 17 residues. The germline CDR1 and CDR2 sequences are LNHNV and YYDKDF (reference sequence). This CDR3 reads CATSGELAGDVRGTQYF. The CDR3 nucleotides are TGTGCCACCAGCGGGGAACTAGCGGGAGACGTCCGGGGGACCCAGTACTTC.

This chain connects TRBV5-1 to TRBJ2-3; the match to TRBD2 covers 15 bases. The CDR3 length is 16 residues. CDR1 is SGHRS and CDR2 is YFSETQ in the germline V gene. Germline trimming cut 5 bases from V and 3 bases from J; bases unmatched to any gene: 4. The CDR3 region has the DNA TGCGCCAGCAGACAAGGGACTAGCGGGGGGACAGATACGCAGTATTTT. Translating it yields CASRQGTSGGTDTQYF.

This chain connects TRBV4-1 to TRBJ1-1, with a weak D call TRBD1 (5 bases). In germline, CDR1 is MGHRA, CDR2 YSYEKL. Trimming removed 5 bases at V and 1 base at J, with 20 bases between. The CDR3 totals 17 residues. CDR3: CASSSQGAGSANTEAFF. The CDR3 DNA reads as TGCGCCAGCAGCTCGCAAGGGGCAGGGTCGGCGAACACTGAAGCTTTCTTT.

The chain joins TRBV6-1 to TRBJ2-7, with D possibly matching TRBD1 (6 bases). The CDR3 is made up of 13 amino acids. Germline CDR1 MNHNS, CDR2 SASEGT. V was cut by 2 bases and J by 12 bases, with 17 bases left in between. The CDR3 bases are TGTGCCAGCAGTGAAACCGGGACACTAGTGCGGTACTTC. It translates to CASSETGTLVRYF.

The V gene is TRBV29-1, the J gene TRBJ2-7; maybe TRBD2 (6 bases). The V gene lost 5 bases and the J gene lost 6 bases, with 11 bases spanning the gap. CDR3 size: 11 residues. The V gene's germline CDR1 is SQVTM and CDR2 ANQGSEA. The CDR3 DNA reads TGCAGCGTTAACCGGGGAGGCGAGCAGTACTTC. Residues: CSVNRGGEQYF.

The rearrangement links TRBV2 to TRBJ1-5; 7 bases are shared with TRBD1. This CDR3 is built from 16 residues. V lost 6 bases and J lost 2; bases outside the gene matches: 10. Per germline, CDR1 SNHLY and CDR2 FYNNEI. This CDR3 is CASSLQGGSGNQPQHF. CDR3 DNA sequence: TGTGCCAGCAGCCTTCAGGGGGGCAGTGGCAATCAGCCCCAGCATTTT. The variable domain in full, completed from reference TRBV2 and TRBJ1-5, reads EPEVTQTPSHQVTQMGQEVILRCVPISNHLYFYWYRQILGQKVEFLVSFYNNEISEKSEIFDDQFSVERPDGSNFTLKIRSTKLEDSAMYFCASSLQGGSGNQPQHFGDGTRLSIL.

The gene calls are TRBV12-3 or TRBV12-4 and TRBJ1-2; maybe TRBD1 (5 bases). Between the trimmed V and J ends, which lost 6 bases and 4 bases, there was a span of 9 bases. The CDR3 loop spans 12 amino acids. Here the CDR3 DNA reads TGTGCCAGCAGGCCCGACAGCTATGGCTACACCTTC. Residues: CASRPDSYGYTF.

This chain links TRBV27 with TRBJ2-1; 7 positions match TRBD2. CDR1 is MNHEY and CDR2 is SMNVEV in the germline V gene (reference sequence). The J segment lost 9 bases and the V segment lost 4 bases, leaving 18 bases of the junction unmatched. This CDR3 region has 17 residues. This CDR3 is CASSYVGVASGPPEQFF. DNA of the CDR3: TGTGCCAGCAGTTATGTAGGTGTGGCTAGCGGCCCCCCTGAGCAGTTCTTC.

The chain is built from TRBV30 and TRBJ2-1; no clear D gene. This CDR3 is built from 10 residues. V lost 3 bases, J lost 12 bases, and 9 bases lay in between. Germline CDR1 is GTSNPN and CDR2 is SVGIG (reference sequence). The CDR3 protein is CAWSITAQFF. For the CDR3, the DNA is TGTGCCTGGAGCATCACTGCGCAGTTCTTC. Full variable domain (outside the CDR3, taken from reference TRBV30 and TRBJ2-1): SQTIHQWPATLVQPVGSPLSLECTVEGTSNPNLYWYRQAAGRGLQLLFYSVGIGQISSEVPQNLSASRPQDRQFILSSKKLLLSDSGFYLCAWSITAQFFGPGTRLTVL.

This chain links TRBV9 with TRBJ1-3, with TRBD1 identical over 8 bases. CDR3 length equals 20 residues. Germline V gene data show CDR1 as SGDLS and CDR2 as YYNGEE. Losses at the gene ends were 0 bases for V and 0 bases for J; bases not matched to a gene: 14. CDR3 in amino acids: CASSVVPERETGDSGNTIYF. The CDR3 DNA sequence: TGTGCCAGCAGCGTAGTACCCGAACGAGAGACAGGGGACTCTGGAAACACCATATATTTT.